The 8 T cell receptor beta chains presented below share a single source sample, sequenced in a study of CD8+CD57+ T cells in acquired aplastic anemia. All sequencing subjects had displayed CD8+CD57+ cell expansion on flow cytometry. Genomic DNA provided the template from which TCR beta VDJ and CDR3 profiles were obtained. Via MiXCR, TCRdb re-called the reads, giving one row per CDR3 protein. The top ten hold around 0.82% of the sample, which has roughly 500,000 distinct CDR3 sequences, around 30% seen once. Sequenced sample: sorted CD4+, CD8+, or CD8+CD57+ T cells (not recorded which) from PBMCs. The receptors derive from a human donor with aplastic anemia.

The gene calls are TRBV4-2 and TRBJ2-3; the match to TRBD2 covers 9 bases. The CDR3 has 18 amino acids. With V trimmed by 1 base and J by 2 bases, 10 bases remained unmatched. Germline values: CDR1 LGHNA, CDR2 YNFKEQ. The CDR3 DNA is TGTGCCAGCAGCCAAGTTCCAGGAGCGGGGGGCTCCACAGATACGCAGTATTTT. This sequence encodes CASSQVPGAGGSTDTQYF.

This clonotype came up many times. The chain joins TRBV7-3 to TRBJ2-3, with TRBD1 identical over 9 bases. The length of the CDR3 is 14 residues. J gave up 6 bases and V 5 bases, and 6 bases lay outside the gene matches. Germline V CDR1 and CDR2: SGHTA, FQGTGA. The CDR3 sequence is CASSAQGASDTQYF. The CDR3 nucleotides are TGTGCCAGCAGCGCACAGGGGGCATCCGATACGCAGTATTTT.

A remark on this clonotype: Sequence at one end of the junction differs from germline and may be a read error. DNA of the CDR3: TGTGCCAGTAGTATCGCGGGAACGGGAAACACCATATACTTT. Its protein product is CASSIAGTGNTIYF. The chain combines TRBV19 with TRBJ1-3; D not certain. The CDR3 totals 14 residues. The germline gives CDR1 LNHDA, CDR2 SQIVND (reference sequence).

V is TRBV20-1 and J is TRBJ2-2, with 10 bases identical to TRBD1. The CDR3 totals 17 residues. Germline CDR1 DFQATT, CDR2 SNEGSKA (reference sequence). Trimming at V came to 3 bases and at J to 6 bases, leaving 13 bases not matched to a gene. DNA of the CDR3: TGCAGTGCTAGCTCCCTCGACAGGGGGCTATCGGCCGGGGAGCTGTTTTTT. Its translation: CSASSLDRGLSAGELFF.

This clonotype was found a few times. The chain carries TRBV29-1 and TRBJ2-1, with a weak D call TRBD2 (6 bases). Trimming pared 3 bases from V and 4 bases from J, leaving 16 bases between. The CDR3 sequence is 15 residues long. CDR1 SQVTM and CDR2 ANQGSEA come from the germline V gene. CDR3 sequence (DNA): TGCAGCGTTGATATTTCCGGGAGTGGATACAATGAGCAGTTCTTC. It yields the protein CSVDISGSGYNEQFF.

At least ten counts were recorded for this clonotype. This chain joins TRBV10-3 and TRBJ1-1; possibly TRBD1 for D (6 bases). CDR1 ENHRY and CDR2 SYGVKD come from the germline V gene. Trimming removed 4 bases from V and 11 bases from J, with 14 bases in between. There are 12 residues in the CDR3. This CDR3 is CAISAGSGVAFF. The CDR3 region has the DNA TGTGCCATCAGTGCCGGATCAGGGGTCGCTTTCTTT.

This clonotype was found a few times. The chain has TRBV12-5 and TRBJ2-7, with a tentative D call TRBD2 (5 bases). V was cut by 1 base and J by 5 bases, with 9 bases left in between. Germline V gene lookup returns CDR1 LGHNT and CDR2 FRNRAP. CDR3 length: 13 residues. The CDR3 spells CASGLGLNHEQYF. Here the CDR3 DNA reads TGTGCTAGTGGTTTGGGACTAAACCACGAGCAGTACTTC.

This clonotype was seen a handful of times. Relative to the germline gene, one junction end is altered; a read error may explain this. The J gene is TRBJ1-2, the V gene TRBV7-2; maybe TRBD1 (6 bases). Germline assignment: CDR1 SGHTA and CDR2 FQGNSA. The CDR3 runs to 13 residues. As DNA, the CDR3 is TGTGCCAGCAGCTTAGAGGGGCCAGGGGCAAGACTTTTC. It yields the protein CASSLEGPGARLF.